The next 13 T cell receptor beta chains were all read from a single sample in a study of OX40 agonist ivuxolimab in advanced cancers. TCRdb's copy holds only in-frame clones and misses some; the assay was immunoSEQ multiplex PCR. Found here are fewer than 80,000 clones, 85% of them singletons; the top ten hold roughly 0.71%. Sequencing used CD4+ or CD8+ T cells sorted from blood, obtained in a trial of the OX40 agonist ivuxolimab. These receptors all come from an adult with an advanced solid tumor such as melanoma, head and neck, liver or kidney cancer.

V gene TRBV19 combines with J gene TRBJ1-6, with 8 positions matching TRBD1. V dropped 7 bases and J dropped 9; count of bases not matched to a gene: 8. This CDR3 has 14 amino acids. Germline CDR1 reads LNHDA; CDR2 reads SQIVND (reference sequence). CDR3 nucleotide sequence: TGTGCCAGTAACGGCGGACAGGGTGCTTCACCCCTCCACTTT. Protein product: CASNGGQGASPLHF.

This rearrangement joins TRBV6-4 to TRBJ2-1; the D gene is possibly TRBD1 (5 bases). The CDR3 is made up of 13 amino acids. Trimming left V 5 bases short and J 9 bases short, with 14 bases between. The germline V gene has CDR1 MRHNA and CDR2 SNTAGT. The CDR3: CASSSRQLGEQFF. The DNA of the CDR3 is TGTGCCAGCAGTTCCCGACAGTTGGGTGAGCAGTTCTTC.

This chain connects TRBV4-2 to TRBJ1-2; weak D call: TRBD1 (5 bases). Trimming left V 4 bases short and J 4 bases short, with 16 bases between. The germline V gene has CDR1 LGHNA and CDR2 YNFKEQ. There are 15 residues in the CDR3. CDR3 sequence reads: CASSREDRAIYGYTF. CDR3 DNA: TGTGCCAGCAGCCGAGAAGACAGAGCTATCTATGGCTACACCTTC.

The genes are TRBV10-3 and TRBJ2-7; D uncertain. The CDR3 consists of 14 residues. Germline V gene lookup returns CDR1 ENHRY and CDR2 SYGVKD. V shed 7 bases and J shed 0 bases, with 13 bases lying between them. The CDR3 DNA follows: TGTGCCATCACCGATGAGACTCGCTCCTACGAGCAGTACTTC. It specifies CAITDETRSYEQYF.

The chain is built from TRBV6-5 and TRBJ1-4; 7 positions agree with TRBD1. Germline trimming cut 1 base from V and 8 bases from J; bases unmatched to any gene: 4. Germline values: CDR1 MNHEY, CDR2 SVGAGI. The length of the CDR3 is 14 residues. Here the CDR3 reads CASSYFQGGEKLFF. CDR3 nucleotides: TGTGCCAGCAGTTACTTCCAGGGGGGGGAAAAACTGTTTTTT.

V gene TRBV6-1 combines with J gene TRBJ1-5; no reliable D call. V shed 0 bases and J shed 4 bases, with 13 bases lying between them. The CDR3 has 16 residues. Germline CDR1 is MNHNS and CDR2 is SASEGT. Written as DNA, the CDR3 is TGTGCCAGCAGTGAAGCGCTGGGTGAGGGAAATCAGCCCCAGCATTTT. Translation: CASSEALGEGNQPQHF.

The J gene is TRBJ1-2, the V gene TRBV6-1; no definite D call. The germline CDR1 and CDR2 sequences are MNHNS and SASEGT. The CDR3 has 11 residues. With 4 bases removed from V and 8 bases from J, the gap between germline ends came to 8 bases. CDR3 loop: CASSGRGGYTF. The CDR3 coding sequence is TGTGCCAGCAGTGGCCGAGGGGGCTACACCTTC.

This clone was counted between two and nine times. The J gene is TRBJ2-3, the V gene TRBV7-2; D is undetermined. Trimming cost V 5 bases and J 4 bases, with 7 bases left between them. Germline loops: CDR1 SGHTA, CDR2 FQGNSA. The CDR3 loop spans 12 amino acids. The DNA of the CDR3 is TGTGCCAGCAGCCGCCCTGCAGATACGCAGTATTTT. Residues: CASSRPADTQYF.

The rearrangement uses TRBV10-3 and TRBJ1-6, with 8 bases matching TRBD1. J lost 6 bases, V lost 4 bases, and 5 bases had no gene match. This CDR3 has 15 amino acids. Germline assignment: CDR1 ENHRY and CDR2 SYGVKD. Here the CDR3 DNA reads TGTGCCATCAGTGGAGGACAGGGTTTTAATTCACCCCTCCACTTT. This gives the protein CAISGGQGFNSPLHF.

This chain connects TRBV19 to TRBJ2-6; TRBD1 might be the D (5 bases). The CDR3 is made up of 13 amino acids. The V end lost 9 bases, the J end lost 2 bases, and 8 bases lay between the germline ends. Looked up from germline, CDR1 is LNHDA and CDR2 is SQIVND (reference sequence). This CDR3 is CASRDPGANVLTF. DNA of the CDR3: TGTGCCAGCAGGGATCCTGGGGCCAACGTCCTGACTTTC. Supplemented by reference TRBV19 and TRBJ2-6, the full variable domain reads DGGITQSPKYLFRKEGQNVTLSCEQNLNHDAMYWYRQDPGQGLRLIYYSQIVNDFQKGDIAEGYSVSREKKESFPLTVTSAQKNPTAFYLCASRDPGANVLTFGAGSRLTVL.

V and J are TRBV7-2 and TRBJ2-7; 10 positions agree with TRBD1. V gave up 5 bases and J gave up 5 bases; unmatched junction bases: 12. The CDR3 consists of 16 residues. Germline CDR1 and CDR2: SGHTA and FQGNSA. Here the CDR3 DNA reads TGTGCCAGCAGCGACCAGACAGGGGGCTTCGGCAACGAGCAGTACTTC. This translates into CASSDQTGGFGNEQYF.

As for this clone: Other DNA sequences in the same sample also yield this CDR3. This sequence joins TRBV29-1 and TRBJ2-5; D gene unclear. The germline V and J ends were trimmed by 4 bases and 5 bases, with 8 bases remaining between them. Germline V lookup: CDR1 SQVTM, CDR2 ANQGSEA. The CDR3 is 11 residues long. In DNA form, the CDR3 reads TGCAGCGTTGCGGCCCAGGAGACCCAGTACTTC. Its translation is CSVAAQETQYF.

The V gene is TRBV21-1, the J gene TRBJ2-7; the table assigns TRBD2, which was not confirmed against the DNA. TRBV21-1 is a pseudogene segment. The length of the CDR3 is 21 residues. The CDR3 here is CASSARAKGDRTSGGMNEQYF. For the CDR3, the DNA is TGTGCCAGCAGCGCCAGGGCAAAGGGGGACAGAACTAGCGGGGGTATGAACGAGCAGTACTTC.